This TCR beta chain is drawn from a study of T cell clones after liver transplantation. Using immunoSEQ multiplex PCR, the repertoire was profiled, and TCRdb retains in-frame clones only, with some absent. The repertoire holds about 85,000 clones, about 84% seen once, with about 0.45% in the top ten. The starting material was CD4+ T cells from blood, obtained 46 months after liver transplant. The sequence was obtained from a human patient who received a liver transplant. Some T cells may be transferred from the graft donor.

The DNA of the CDR3 is TGTGCCAGTAGTCGTGGACAGGGGGTCCTTCAGCCCCAGCATTTT. Its translation is CASSRGQGVLQPQHF. V usage is TRBV19 and J usage is TRBJ1-5; 10 bases map to TRBD1. Germline V gene sequence: CDR1 LNHDA, CDR2 SQIVND (reference sequence). The CDR3 sequence is 15 residues long. V lost 5 bases to trimming and J lost 6 bases; unmatched junction nucleotides: 7. Full variable domain (remainder filled in from reference TRBV19 and TRBJ1-5): DGGITQSPKYLFRKEGQNVTLSCEQNLNHDAMYWYRQDPGQGLRLIYYSQIVNDFQKGDIAEGYSVSREKKESFPLTVTSAQKNPTAFYLCASSRGQGVLQPQHFGDGTRLSIL.